This is a list of T cell receptor beta chains from one sample in a study of control samples from healthy donors and cancer patients. Here immunoSEQ multiplex PCR was the method, and the copy in TCRdb shows in-frame clones only, minus some. This table has more than 25,000 clones, approximately 95% appearing once. Sequencing input: blood. These receptors all stem from a man between 60 and 70 years old in good health. The CDR3 runs from the conserved cysteine through the conserved F or W. A D gene is named only where the DNA matches it firmly. Rows may omit the clone size; those that give it use once, few, many or a size class.

V	D	size	J	DNA	CDR3
TRBV7-2	-	-	TRBJ1-6	TGTGCCAGCAGCTACAGGGTGGAGAATTCACCCCTCCACTTT	CASSYRVENSPLHF
TRBV6-2/TRBV6-3	-	once	TRBJ1-2	TGTGCCAGCAGTTATCAAGGACAGATCTATGGCTACACCTTC	CASSYQGQIYGYTF
TRBV3-1/TRBV3-2	-	-	TRBJ1-4	TGTGCCAGCAGCCCCAGACCCGGGCTCAACGATGAAAAACTGTTTTTT	CASSPRPGLNDEKLFF
TRBV11-2	TRBD1	-	TRBJ1-2	TGTGCCAGCAGCTTAGGGGGACAGGGGACCGGCTACACCTTC	CASSLGGQGTGYTF
TRBV10-3	TRBD1	-	TRBJ1-2	TGTGCCATCAGTGAGCGACAGGGGAACTATGGCTACACCTTC	CAISERQGNYGYTF
TRBV27	-	-	TRBJ1-5	TGTGCCACCGGACGGTTCAATCAGCCCCAGCATTTT	CATGRFNQPQHF
TRBV4-2	-	few	TRBJ1-5	TGTGCCAGCAGCCCCGGGGTGGACCAGCCCCAGCATTTT	CASSPGVDQPQHF
TRBV9	-	-	TRBJ1-1	TGTGCCAGCAGCGTTGGACAGCAGAACACTGAAGCTTTCTTT	CASSVGQQNTEAFF
TRBV2	-	-	TRBJ2-1	TGTGCCAGCAGAGGTCTGAATGAGCAGTTCTTC	CASRGLNEQFF
TRBV5-1	TRBD1	-	TRBJ1-2	TGCGCCAGCAGCTTGTCGGGCAGGGGGCCCTATGGCTACACCTTC	CASSLSGRGPYGYTF
TRBV5-8	-	-	TRBJ1-1	TGTGCCAGCAGCTTGGGACGGGGTCCGAACACTGAAGCTTTCTTT	CASSLGRGPNTEAFF
TRBV12-3/TRBV12-4	-	-	TRBJ2-4	TGTGCCAGCATGGCACTAGCCAAAAACATTCAGTACTTC	CASMALAKNIQYF
TRBV19	-	-	TRBJ1-2	TGTGCCAGTAGTATAGGGCAGGATAACTATGGCTACACCTTC	CASSIGQDNYGYTF
TRBV5-1	-	once	TRBJ2-3	TGCGCCAGCAGCTTGACCGCATGGTCAAGCCAGTATTTT	CASSLTAWSSQYF
TRBV9	-	-	TRBJ2-1	TGTGCCAGCAGCGTAGGGACTACGTACAATGAGCAGTTCTTC	CASSVGTTYNEQFF
TRBV9	-	-	TRBJ2-5	TGTGCCAGCAGCGTAGATGCAGGGGATGGGGAGACCCAGTACTTC	CASSVDAGDGETQYF
TRBV18	-	-	TRBJ2-6	TGTGCCAGCTCACCTCGGGTAGCTGGGGCCAACGTCCTGACTTTC	CASSPRVAGANVLTF
TRBV2	-	-	TRBJ1-1	TGTGCCAGCAGTGAAGCGAGGGCCGCTGAAGCTTTCTTT	CASSEARAAEAFF
TRBV24-1	-	-	TRBJ1-3	TGTGCCACCAGTGACCCTAGGACAGCTGGAAACACCATATATTTT	CATSDPRTAGNTIYF
TRBV24-1	-	-	TRBJ2-5	TGTGCCACCAGTGACCCCTCGACTGGGGAGACCCAGTACTTC	CATSDPSTGETQYF
TRBV18	TRBD1	-	TRBJ1-4	TGTGCCAGCTCACGGATACAGGGGACCAATGAAAAACTGTTTTTT	CASSRIQGTNEKLFF
TRBV28	-	once	TRBJ2-1	TGTGCCAGCAGTAAAATTAGCGGCTCCCCCTCCTACAATGAGCAGTTCTTC	CASSKISGSPSYNEQFF
TRBV7-9	TRBD1	once	TRBJ1-2	TGTGCCAGCAGCCGACAGGGAGGAGTAAACTATGGCTACACCTTC	CASSRQGGVNYGYTF
TRBV4-1	TRBD2	-	TRBJ2-3	TGCGCCAGCAGCCAAGATAGGGCTAGCGGGGGCTCAGATACGCAGTATTTT	CASSQDRASGGSDTQYF
TRBV7-6	TRBD2	once	TRBJ2-3	TGTGCCAGCAGCTTAGGAGCGGGGGGTAGCACAGATACGCAGTATTTT	CASSLGAGGSTDTQYF
TRBV4-1	-	-	TRBJ1-4	TGCGCCAGCAGCCAAGTTTGGACAGCGGGGGAAAAACTGTTTTTT	CASSQVWTAGEKLFF
TRBV18	-	once	TRBJ1-2	TGTGCCAGCTCACCAATGGGGCTGGATGGCTACACCTTC	CASSPMGLDGYTF
TRBV6-2/TRBV6-3	-	-	TRBJ2-3	TGTGCCAGCACCCCCGCAGGGTCTAGCACAGATACGCAGTATTTT	CASTPAGSSTDTQYF
TRBV18	-	few	TRBJ1-1	TGTGCCAGCTCACCTACGGAGAACACTGAAGCTTTCTTT	CASSPTENTEAFF